This T cell receptor (beta chain) was identified in a study of blood T cells in healthy people across ages. Study results and limitations: Expanded clonotype shifts may have been confounded, as the donors had an unknown CMV status.

CDR3 length: 15 amino acids. V was shortened by 2 bases and J by 5 bases, with 13 bases between the two germline ends. Germline CDR1 reads SNHLY; CDR2 reads FYNNEI. For the second PCR, which ran for about 7 to 11 cycles, a sample-barcoded 5' primer and a J-beta primer mix were used. Any given sample supplied a minimum of 2.5 million CDR3-containing paired-end reads. MiXCR, run by TCRdb on the 5' RACE reads, gives a single entry per CDR3 protein. The table has fewer than 800,000 distinct CDR3 sequences, under 25% seen once. The amount of total RNA extracted per sample was at least 5.5 micrograms. The sample holds one count of this clonotype. The antigen remains undetermined.

The TCR was taken from a man in his 70s in good health. Sequencing input: blood. The chain joins TRBV2 to TRBJ2-1; no definite D call. CDR3 in amino acids: CASSEKFLRDNEQFF. In nucleotides, the CDR3 is TGTGCCAGCAGTGAAAAGTTCCTACGCGACAATGAGCAGTTCTTC.